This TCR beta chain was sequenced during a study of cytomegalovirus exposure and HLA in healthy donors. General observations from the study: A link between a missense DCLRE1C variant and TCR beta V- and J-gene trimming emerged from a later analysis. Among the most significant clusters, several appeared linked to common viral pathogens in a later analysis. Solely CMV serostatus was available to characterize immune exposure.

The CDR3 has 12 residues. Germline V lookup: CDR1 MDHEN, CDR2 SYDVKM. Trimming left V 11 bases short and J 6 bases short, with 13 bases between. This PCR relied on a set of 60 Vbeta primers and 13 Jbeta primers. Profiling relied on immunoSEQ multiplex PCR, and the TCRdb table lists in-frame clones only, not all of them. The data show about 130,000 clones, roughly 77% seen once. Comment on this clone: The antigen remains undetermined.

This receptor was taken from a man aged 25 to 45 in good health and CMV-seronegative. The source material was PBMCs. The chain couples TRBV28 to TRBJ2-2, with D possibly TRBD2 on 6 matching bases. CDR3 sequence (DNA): TGTGCCTCGGGGGAGTTGGCCGGGGAGCTGTTTTTT. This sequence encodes CASGELAGELFF.